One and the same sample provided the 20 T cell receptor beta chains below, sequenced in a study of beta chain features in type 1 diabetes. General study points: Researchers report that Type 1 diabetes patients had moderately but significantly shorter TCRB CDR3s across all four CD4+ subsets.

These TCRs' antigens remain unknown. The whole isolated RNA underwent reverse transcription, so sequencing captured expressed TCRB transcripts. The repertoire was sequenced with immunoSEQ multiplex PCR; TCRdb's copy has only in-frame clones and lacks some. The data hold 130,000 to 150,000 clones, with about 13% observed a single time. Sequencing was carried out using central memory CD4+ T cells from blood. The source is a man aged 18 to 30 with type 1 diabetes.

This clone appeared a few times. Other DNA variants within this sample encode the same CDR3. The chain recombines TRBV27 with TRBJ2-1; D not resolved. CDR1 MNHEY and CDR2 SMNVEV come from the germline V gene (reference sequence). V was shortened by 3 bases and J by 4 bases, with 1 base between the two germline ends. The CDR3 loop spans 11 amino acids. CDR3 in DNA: TGTGCCAGCAGTTTTTACAATGAGCAGTTCTTC. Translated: CASSFYNEQFF.

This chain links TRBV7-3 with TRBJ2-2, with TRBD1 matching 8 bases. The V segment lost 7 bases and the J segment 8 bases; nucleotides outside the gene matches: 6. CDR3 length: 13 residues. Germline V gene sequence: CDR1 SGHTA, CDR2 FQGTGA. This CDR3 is CASTLDRGGELFF. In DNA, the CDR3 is TGTGCCAGCACCCTAGACAGGGGTGGGGAGCTGTTTTTT.

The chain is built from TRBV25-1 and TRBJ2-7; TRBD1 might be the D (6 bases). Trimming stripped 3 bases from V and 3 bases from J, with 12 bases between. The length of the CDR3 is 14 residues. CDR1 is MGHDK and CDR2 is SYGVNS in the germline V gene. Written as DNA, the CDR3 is TGTGCCAGCAGTGATTCGTTGACAGGCTACGAGCAGTACTTC. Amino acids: CASSDSLTGYEQYF.

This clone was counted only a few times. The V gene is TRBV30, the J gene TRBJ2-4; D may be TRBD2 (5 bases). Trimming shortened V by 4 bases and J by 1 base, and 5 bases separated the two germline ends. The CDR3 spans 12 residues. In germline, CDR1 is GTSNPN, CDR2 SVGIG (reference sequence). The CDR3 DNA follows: TGTGCCTGGACTAGCGCCAAAAACATTCAGTACTTC. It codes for CAWTSAKNIQYF. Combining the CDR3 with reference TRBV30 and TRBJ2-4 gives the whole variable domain SQTIHQWPATLVQPVGSPLSLECTVEGTSNPNLYWYRQAAGRGLQLLFYSVGIGQISSEVPQNLSASRPQDRQFILSSKKLLLSDSGFYLCAWTSAKNIQYFGAGTRLSVL.

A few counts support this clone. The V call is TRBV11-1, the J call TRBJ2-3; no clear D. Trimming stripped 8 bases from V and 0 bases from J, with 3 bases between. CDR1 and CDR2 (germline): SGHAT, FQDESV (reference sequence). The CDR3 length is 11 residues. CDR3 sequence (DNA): TGTGCCAGCGGTAGCACAGATACGCAGTATTTT. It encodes CASGSTDTQYF.

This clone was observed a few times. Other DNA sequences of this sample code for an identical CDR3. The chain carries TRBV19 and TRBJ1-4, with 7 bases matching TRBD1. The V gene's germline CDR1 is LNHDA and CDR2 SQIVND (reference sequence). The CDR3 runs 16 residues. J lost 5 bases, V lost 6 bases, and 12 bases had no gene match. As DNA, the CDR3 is TGTGCCAGTAGGCGAGTTGGACAGGCCTTAAATGAAAAACTGTTTTTT. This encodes CASRRVGQALNEKLFF.

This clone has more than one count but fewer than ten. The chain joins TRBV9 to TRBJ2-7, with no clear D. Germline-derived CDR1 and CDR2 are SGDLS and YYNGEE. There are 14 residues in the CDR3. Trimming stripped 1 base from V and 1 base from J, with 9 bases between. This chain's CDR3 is CASSVWQESYEQYF. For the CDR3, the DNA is TGTGCCAGCAGCGTATGGCAGGAGTCCTACGAGCAGTACTTC.

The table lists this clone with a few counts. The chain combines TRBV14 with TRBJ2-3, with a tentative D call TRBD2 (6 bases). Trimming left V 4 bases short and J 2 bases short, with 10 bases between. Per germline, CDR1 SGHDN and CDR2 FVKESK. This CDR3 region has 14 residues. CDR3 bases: TGTGCCAGCAGCCCGGGGAGGAACACAGATACGCAGTATTTT. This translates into CASSPGRNTDTQYF.

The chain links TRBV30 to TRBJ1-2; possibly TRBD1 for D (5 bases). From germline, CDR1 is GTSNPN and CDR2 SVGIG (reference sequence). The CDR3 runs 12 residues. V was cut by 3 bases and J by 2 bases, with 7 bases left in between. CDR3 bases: TGTGCCTGGAGAGGGGTGAACTATGGCTACACCTTC. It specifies CAWRGVNYGYTF.

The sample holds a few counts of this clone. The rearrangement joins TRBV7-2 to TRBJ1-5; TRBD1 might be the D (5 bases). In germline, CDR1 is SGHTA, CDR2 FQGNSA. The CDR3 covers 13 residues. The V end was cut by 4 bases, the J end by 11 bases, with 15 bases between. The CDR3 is CASSSGWGLAQHF. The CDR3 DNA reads TGTGCCAGCAGCTCTGGCTGGGGCCTAGCCCAGCATTTT.

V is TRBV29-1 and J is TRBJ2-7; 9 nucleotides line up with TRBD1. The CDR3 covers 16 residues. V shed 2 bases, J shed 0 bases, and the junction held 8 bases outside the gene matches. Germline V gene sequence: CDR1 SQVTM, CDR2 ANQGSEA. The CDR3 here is CSVETHGTGSSYEQYF. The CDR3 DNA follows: TGCAGCGTTGAAACTCATGGGACAGGGTCCTCCTACGAGCAGTACTTC.

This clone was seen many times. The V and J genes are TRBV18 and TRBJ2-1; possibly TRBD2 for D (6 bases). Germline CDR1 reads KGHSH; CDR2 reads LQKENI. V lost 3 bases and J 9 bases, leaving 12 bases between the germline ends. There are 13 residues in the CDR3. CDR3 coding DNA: TGTGCCAGCTCACCCAGGGAGGAGAGTGAGCAGTTCTTC. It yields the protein CASSPREESEQFF.

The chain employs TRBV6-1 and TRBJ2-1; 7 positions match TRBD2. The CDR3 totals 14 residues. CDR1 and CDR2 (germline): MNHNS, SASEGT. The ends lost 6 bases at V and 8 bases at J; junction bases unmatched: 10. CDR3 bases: TGTGCCAGCAGAAGGGACGCTGGGGGGGATGAGCAGTTCTTC. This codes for CASRRDAGGDEQFF.

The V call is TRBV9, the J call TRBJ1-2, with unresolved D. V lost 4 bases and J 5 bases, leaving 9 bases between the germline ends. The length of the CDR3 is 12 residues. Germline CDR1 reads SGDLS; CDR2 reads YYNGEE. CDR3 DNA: TGTGCCAGCAGCACCCGGAGTTATGGCTACACCTTC. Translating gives CASSTRSYGYTF.

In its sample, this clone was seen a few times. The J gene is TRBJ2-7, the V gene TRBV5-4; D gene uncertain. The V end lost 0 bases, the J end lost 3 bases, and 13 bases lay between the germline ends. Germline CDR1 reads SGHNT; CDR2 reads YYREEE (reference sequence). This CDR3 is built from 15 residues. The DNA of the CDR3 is TGTGCCAGCAGCTTGGGCGGCGGTACTGTCTACGAGCAGTACTTC. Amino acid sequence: CASSLGGGTVYEQYF.

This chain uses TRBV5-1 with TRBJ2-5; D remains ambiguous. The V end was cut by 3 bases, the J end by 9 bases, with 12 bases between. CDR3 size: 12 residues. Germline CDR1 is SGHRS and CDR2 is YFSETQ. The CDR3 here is CASSSGPEAQYF. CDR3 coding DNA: TGCGCCAGCAGCTCCGGCCCCGAGGCCCAGTACTTC.

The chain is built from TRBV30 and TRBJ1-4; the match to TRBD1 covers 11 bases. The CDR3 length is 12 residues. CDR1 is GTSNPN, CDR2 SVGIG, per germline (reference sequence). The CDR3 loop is CAGQGANEKLFF. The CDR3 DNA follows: TGTGCTGGACAGGGGGCGAATGAAAAACTGTTTTTT.

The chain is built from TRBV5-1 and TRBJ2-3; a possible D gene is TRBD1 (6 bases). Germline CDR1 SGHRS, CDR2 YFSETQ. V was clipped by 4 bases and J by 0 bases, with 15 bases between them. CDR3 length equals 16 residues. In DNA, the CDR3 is TGCGCCAGCAGCCCGGGGCAGGGGCCAAGCACAGATACGCAGTATTTT. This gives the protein CASSPGQGPSTDTQYF.

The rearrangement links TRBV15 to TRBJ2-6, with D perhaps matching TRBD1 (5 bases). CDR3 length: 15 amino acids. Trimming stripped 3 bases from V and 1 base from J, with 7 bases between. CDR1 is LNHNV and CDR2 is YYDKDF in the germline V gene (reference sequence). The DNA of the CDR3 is TGTGCCACCAGCAGCAGACAGTCTGGGGCCAACGTCCTGACTTTC. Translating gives CATSSRQSGANVLTF.

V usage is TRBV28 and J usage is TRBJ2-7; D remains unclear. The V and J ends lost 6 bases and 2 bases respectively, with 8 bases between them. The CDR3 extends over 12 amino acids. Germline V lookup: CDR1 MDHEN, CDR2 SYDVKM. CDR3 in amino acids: CASRRHAYEQYF. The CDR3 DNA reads TGTGCCAGCAGGAGACACGCCTACGAGCAGTACTTC.